The T cell receptor beta chain described here comes from a study of shared clonotypes between healthy human individuals. This CDR3 spans 15 amino acids. CDR1 MDHEN and CDR2 SYDVKM come from the germline V gene. Trimming took 2 bases from V and 1 from J, leaving 9 bases between them. CD45RO-negative cells were positively selected for CCR7, leaving out terminally differentiated effector memory CD45RA+ cells. Worth noting for this clone: The antigen is undetermined.

Study-wide results and limits: Sorted-subset sequencing was shown by rarefaction to be incomplete despite large depth.

Profiled with immunoSEQ multiplex PCR; TCRdb holds only in-frame clones, not every one. The table has millions of clones, approximately 94% seen once. This receptor was obtained from a man aged 18 to 30 in good health. Some clones in this sample may be carry-over from other donors' samples. Sequencing was done on a sample of naive CD8+ T cells from PBMCs. The chain combines TRBV28 with TRBJ1-5; D unclear. The CDR3 DNA reads as TGTGCCAGCAGTTTAGAAGGGAAGAGCAATCAGCCCCAGCATTTT. Its translation is CASSLEGKSNQPQHF.